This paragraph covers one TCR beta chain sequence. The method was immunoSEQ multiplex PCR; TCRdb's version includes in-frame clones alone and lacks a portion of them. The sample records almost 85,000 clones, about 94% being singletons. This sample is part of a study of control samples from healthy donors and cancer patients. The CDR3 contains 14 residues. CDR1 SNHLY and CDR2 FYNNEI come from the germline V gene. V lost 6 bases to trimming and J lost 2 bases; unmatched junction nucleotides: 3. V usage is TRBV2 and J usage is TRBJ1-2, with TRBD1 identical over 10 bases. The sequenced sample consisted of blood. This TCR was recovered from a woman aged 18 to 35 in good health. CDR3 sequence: CASRGDRGNYGYTF. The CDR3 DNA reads TGTGCCAGCAGGGGGGACAGGGGCAACTATGGCTACACCTTC.